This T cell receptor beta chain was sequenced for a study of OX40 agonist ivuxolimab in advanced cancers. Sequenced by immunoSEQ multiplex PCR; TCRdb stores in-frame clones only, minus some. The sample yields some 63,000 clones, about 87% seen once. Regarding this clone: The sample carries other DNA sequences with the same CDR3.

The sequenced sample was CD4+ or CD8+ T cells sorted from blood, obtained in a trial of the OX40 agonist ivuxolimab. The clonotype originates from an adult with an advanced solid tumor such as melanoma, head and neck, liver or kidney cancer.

CDR3 loop: CAISDRGLGEQYF. Here the CDR3 DNA reads TGTGCCATCAGTGACCGGGGGCTCGGCGAGCAGTACTTC. The rearrangement uses TRBV10-3 and TRBJ2-7; D may match TRBD1 or TRBD2 (6 bases each). CDR1 and CDR2 from the germline V gene are ENHRY and SYGVKD. V was shortened by 3 bases and J by 6 bases, with 12 bases between the two germline ends. The CDR3 runs 13 residues.